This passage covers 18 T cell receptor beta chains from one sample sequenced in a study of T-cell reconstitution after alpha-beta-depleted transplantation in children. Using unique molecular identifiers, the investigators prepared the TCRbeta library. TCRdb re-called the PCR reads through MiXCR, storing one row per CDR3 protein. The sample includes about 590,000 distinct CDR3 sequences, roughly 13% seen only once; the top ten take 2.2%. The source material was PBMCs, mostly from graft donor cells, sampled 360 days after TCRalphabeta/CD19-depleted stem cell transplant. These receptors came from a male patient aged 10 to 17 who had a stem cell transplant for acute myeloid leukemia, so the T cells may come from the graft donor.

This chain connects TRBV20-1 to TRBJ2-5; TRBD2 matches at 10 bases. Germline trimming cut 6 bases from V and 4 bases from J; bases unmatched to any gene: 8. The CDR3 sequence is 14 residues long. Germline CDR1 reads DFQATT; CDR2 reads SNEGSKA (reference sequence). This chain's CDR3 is CSATVSGRLETQYF. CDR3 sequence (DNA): TGCAGTGCAACAGTTAGCGGGAGGTTAGAGACCCAGTACTTC.

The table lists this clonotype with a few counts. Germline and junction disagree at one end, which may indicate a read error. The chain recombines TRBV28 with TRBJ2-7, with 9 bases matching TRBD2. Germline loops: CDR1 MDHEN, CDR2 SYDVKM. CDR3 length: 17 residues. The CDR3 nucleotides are TGTGCCAGCAGCTTATGGCCCCGTAGCGGGAGATCCTACGAGCAGTACTTC. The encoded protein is CASSLWPRSGRSYEQYF.

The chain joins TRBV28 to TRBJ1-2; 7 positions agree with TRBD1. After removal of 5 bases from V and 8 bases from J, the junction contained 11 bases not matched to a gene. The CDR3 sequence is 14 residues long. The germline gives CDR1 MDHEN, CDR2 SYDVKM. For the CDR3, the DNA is TGTGCCAGCAGTCCCACATCCCAGGGGGGGGGCTACACCTTC. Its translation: CASSPTSQGGGYTF.

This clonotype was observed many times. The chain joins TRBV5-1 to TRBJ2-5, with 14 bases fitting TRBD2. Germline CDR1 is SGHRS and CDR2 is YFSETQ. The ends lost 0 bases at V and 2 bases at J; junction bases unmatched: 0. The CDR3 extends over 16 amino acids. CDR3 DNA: TGCGCCAGCAGCTTGGGACTAGCGGGAGGGCAAGAGACCCAGTACTTC. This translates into CASSLGLAGGQETQYF.

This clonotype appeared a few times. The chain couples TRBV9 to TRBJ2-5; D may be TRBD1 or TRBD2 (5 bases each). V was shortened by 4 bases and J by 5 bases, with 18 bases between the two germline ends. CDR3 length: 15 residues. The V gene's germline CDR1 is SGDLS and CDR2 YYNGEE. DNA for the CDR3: TGTGCCAGCAGCCCCCCGGGCCGGGGCGGGGAGACCCAGTACTTC. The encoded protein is CASSPPGRGGETQYF.

Written as DNA, the CDR3 is TGCAGTGCTATGAGGTACAGGGCCCCCCAAGAGACCCAGTACTTC. Protein: CSAMRYRAPQETQYF. The chain combines TRBV20-1 with TRBJ2-5, with D perhaps TRBD1 (6 bases). Between the trimmed V and J ends, which lost 4 bases and 1 base, there was a span of 16 bases. Germline V gene lookup returns CDR1 DFQATT and CDR2 SNEGSKA (reference sequence). The CDR3 totals 15 residues.

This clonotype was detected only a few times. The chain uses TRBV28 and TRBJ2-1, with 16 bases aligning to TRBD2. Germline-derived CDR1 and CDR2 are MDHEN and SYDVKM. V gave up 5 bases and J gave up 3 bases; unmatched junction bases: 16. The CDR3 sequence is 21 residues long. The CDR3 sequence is CASSKGGRGTSGRGGYNEQFF. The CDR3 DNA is TGTGCCAGCAGTAAAGGGGGGCGCGGGACTAGCGGGAGGGGTGGCTACAATGAGCAGTTCTTC.

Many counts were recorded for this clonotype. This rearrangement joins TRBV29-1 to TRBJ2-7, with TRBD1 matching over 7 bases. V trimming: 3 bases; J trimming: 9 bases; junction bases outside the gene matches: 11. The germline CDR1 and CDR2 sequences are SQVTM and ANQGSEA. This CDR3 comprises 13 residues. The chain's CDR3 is CSVDAQSTGRQYF. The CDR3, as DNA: TGCAGCGTTGACGCTCAATCGACAGGGCGGCAGTACTTC.

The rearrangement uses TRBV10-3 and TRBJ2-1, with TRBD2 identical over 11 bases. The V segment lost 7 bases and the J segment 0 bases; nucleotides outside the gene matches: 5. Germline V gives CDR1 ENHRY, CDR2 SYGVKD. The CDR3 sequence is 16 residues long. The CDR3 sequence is CAITPSGGSSYNEQFF. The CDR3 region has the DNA TGTGCCATCACACCTAGCGGGGGGAGCTCCTACAATGAGCAGTTCTTC.

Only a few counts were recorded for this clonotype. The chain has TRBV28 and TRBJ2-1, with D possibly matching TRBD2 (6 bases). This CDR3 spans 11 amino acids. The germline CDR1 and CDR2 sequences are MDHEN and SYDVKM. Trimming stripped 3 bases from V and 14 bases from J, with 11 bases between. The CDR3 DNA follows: TGTGCCAGCAGTTTCGAGGGACTTGAGTTCTTC. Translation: CASSFEGLEFF.

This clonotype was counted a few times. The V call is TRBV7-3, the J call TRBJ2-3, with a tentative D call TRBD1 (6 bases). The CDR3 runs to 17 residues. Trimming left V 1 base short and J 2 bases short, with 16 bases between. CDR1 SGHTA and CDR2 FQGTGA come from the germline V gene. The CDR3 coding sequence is TGTGCCAGCAGCTTAAACTCCTACAGGGCCCACACAGATACGCAGTATTTT. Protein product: CASSLNSYRAHTDTQYF. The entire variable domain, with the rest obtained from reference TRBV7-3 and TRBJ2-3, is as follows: GAGVSQTPSNKVTEKGKYVELRCDPISGHTALYWYRQSLGQGPEFLIYFQGTGAADDSGLPNDRFFAVRPEGSVSTLKIQRTERGDSAVYLCASSLNSYRAHTDTQYFGPGTRLTVL.

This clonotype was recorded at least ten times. CDR3 bases: TGTGCCAGCAGCCTACATACCGGGGAGCTGTTTTTT. This sequence encodes CASSLHTGELFF. V gene TRBV11-2 combines with J gene TRBJ2-2; D is uncertain. Trimming stripped 5 bases from V and 5 bases from J, with 6 bases between. CDR3 size: 12 residues. Germline V gene lookup returns CDR1 SGHAT and CDR2 FQNNGV.

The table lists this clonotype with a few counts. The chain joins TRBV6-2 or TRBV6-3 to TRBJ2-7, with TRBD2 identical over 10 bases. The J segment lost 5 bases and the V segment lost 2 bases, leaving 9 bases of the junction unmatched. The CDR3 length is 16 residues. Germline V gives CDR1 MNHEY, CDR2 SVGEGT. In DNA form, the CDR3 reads TGTGCCAGCAGTTACCCTAGCGGGAGATTCTGGGACGAGCAGTACTTC. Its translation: CASSYPSGRFWDEQYF.

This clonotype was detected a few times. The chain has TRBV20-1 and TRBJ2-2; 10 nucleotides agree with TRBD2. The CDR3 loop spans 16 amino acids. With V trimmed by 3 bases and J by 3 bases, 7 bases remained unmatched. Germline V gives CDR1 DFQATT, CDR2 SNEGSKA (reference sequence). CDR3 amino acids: CSASPGTSAYTGELFF. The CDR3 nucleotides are TGCAGTGCTAGCCCGGGGACTAGCGCATACACCGGGGAGCTGTTTTTT.

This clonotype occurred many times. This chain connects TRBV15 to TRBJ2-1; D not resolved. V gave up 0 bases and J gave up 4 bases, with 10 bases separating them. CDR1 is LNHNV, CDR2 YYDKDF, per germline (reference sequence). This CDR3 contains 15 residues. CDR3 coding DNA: TGTGCCACCAGCAGAGATTTAAACAGTTACAATGAGCAGTTCTTC. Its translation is CATSRDLNSYNEQFF.

The DNA of the CDR3 is TGTGCCACCAGTGATCCGACGGCGGAGGGCAATCAGCCCCAGCATTTT. Translating gives CATSDPTAEGNQPQHF. The gene calls are TRBV24-1 and TRBJ1-5; no firm D call. Between the trimmed V and J ends, which lost 3 bases and 2 bases, there was a span of 13 bases. The CDR3 loop spans 16 amino acids. Germline CDR1 reads KGHDR; CDR2 reads SFDVKD.

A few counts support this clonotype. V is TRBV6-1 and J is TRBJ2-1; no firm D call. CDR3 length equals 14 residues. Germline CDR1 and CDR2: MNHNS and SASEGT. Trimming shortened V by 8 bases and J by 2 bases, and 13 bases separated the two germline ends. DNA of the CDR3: TGTGCCAGCGCTAGAGGAAGGACCTACAATGAGCAGTTCTTC. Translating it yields CASARGRTYNEQFF.

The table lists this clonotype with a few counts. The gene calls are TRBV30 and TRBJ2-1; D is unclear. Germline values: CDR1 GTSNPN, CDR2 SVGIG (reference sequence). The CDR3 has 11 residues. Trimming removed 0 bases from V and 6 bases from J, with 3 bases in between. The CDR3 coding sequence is TGTGCCTGGAGTGTTCCCAATGAGCAGTTCTTC. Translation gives CAWSVPNEQFF.